The 25 T cell receptor beta chains below come from one sample, sequenced in a study of blood T cells in healthy people across ages. It was with a sample-barcoded 5' primer and a J-beta primer mix that a second PCR of roughly 6 to 11 cycles was run. TCRdb redid the calling of the 5' RACE reads with MiXCR, one entry per CDR3 protein. Of under 800,000 distinct CDR3 sequences listed, 20% to 25% are singletons. What was sequenced was blood. The receptors were gathered from a man aged 70-80 years in good health.

V and J are TRBV7-9 and TRBJ2-1; 9 nucleotides match TRBD1. This CDR3 has 15 residues. V trimming: 1 base; J trimming: 7 bases; junction bases outside the gene matches: 5. Looked up from germline, CDR1 is SEHNR and CDR2 is FQNEAQ (reference sequence). The CDR3 sequence: CASSLDGTGRNEQFF. DNA of the CDR3: TGTGCCAGCAGCTTAGACGGGACAGGGCGGAATGAGCAGTTCTTC.

This clonotype has a count of ten or more. This rearrangement joins TRBV11-2 to TRBJ2-3; 7 nucleotides match TRBD2. The CDR3 spans 17 residues. The germline V gene encodes CDR1 SGHAT and CDR2 FQNNGV. The J segment lost 4 bases and the V segment lost 2 bases, leaving 12 bases of the junction unmatched. The DNA for the CDR3 is TGTGCCAGCAGCTTAAAGTTCAGCGGGGCCTCTTCAGATACGCAGTATTTT. This translates into CASSLKFSGASSDTQYF.

The chain links TRBV7-2 to TRBJ2-5, with D unresolved. The end of the DNA fits TRBJ2-7 better, so the J call may be wrong. This CDR3 has 14 residues. CDR1 and CDR2 from the germline V gene are SGHTA and FQGNSA. CDR3 bases: TGTGCCAGCAGCTCCCCGCAAAGAACCTACGAGCAGTACTTC. It codes for CASSSPQRTYEQYF.

This clonotype was seen a few times. An end of the junction differs from the germline gene, which may be a read error. This chain joins TRBV4-1 and TRBJ2-5; 8 bases agree with TRBD1. Per germline, CDR1 MGHRA and CDR2 YSYEKL. The CDR3 is made up of 16 amino acids. In nucleotides, the CDR3 is TGCGCCAGCAGCCAAGCTTGGACAGGGCCTCAAGGGACCCAGTACTTC. It specifies CASSQAWTGPQGTQYF.

The chain uses TRBV5-1 and TRBJ2-1; TRBD2 aligns across 7 bases. With V trimmed by 3 bases and J by 3 bases, 6 bases remained unmatched. CDR3 size: 15 residues. Germline V lookup: CDR1 SGHRS, CDR2 YFSETQ. This CDR3 is CASSSSGEGYNEQFF. CDR3 nucleotides: TGCGCCAGCAGCTCTAGCGGAGAGGGCTACAATGAGCAGTTCTTC.

The rearrangement links TRBV28 to TRBJ2-4; 8 nucleotides line up with TRBD1. Trimming cost V 6 bases and J 9 bases; bases outside gene matches: 10. This CDR3 has 14 residues. Germline V CDR1 and CDR2: MDHEN, SYDVKM. The CDR3 region has the DNA TGTGCCAGCAGCCAGAGGGCAGGGGGCGGCATTCAGTACTTC. Translation gives CASSQRAGGGIQYF.

As regards this clonotype: A read error is likely, as this CDR3 ends without the conserved phenylalanine or tryptophan. V usage is TRBV14 and J usage is TRBJ2-5; D gene uncertain. The CDR3 sequence is 12 residues long. Germline assignment: CDR1 SGHDN and CDR2 FVKESK. The CDR3 spells CAQQPSVETQYL. The CDR3 nucleotides read TGTGCGCAGCAGCCGAGTGTTGAGACCCAGTACCTC.

V usage is TRBV7-9 and J usage is TRBJ2-2; D may be TRBD1 or TRBD2 (5 bases each). Germline CDR1 reads SEHNR; CDR2 reads FQNEAQ (reference sequence). The CDR3 consists of 14 residues. The V gene lost 5 bases and the J gene lost 3 bases, with 10 bases spanning the gap. CDR3 DNA sequence: TGTGCCAGCAGCCCGAGGGGAGACACCGGGGAGCTGTTTTTT. Its protein is CASSPRGDTGELFF. Based on the CDR3 plus reference TRBV7-9 and TRBJ2-2, the full variable domain is DTGVSQNPRHKITKRGQNVTFRCDPISEHNRLYWYRQTLGQGPEFLTYFQNEAQLEKSRLLSDRFSAERPKGSFSTLEIQRTEQGDSAMYLCASSPRGDTGELFFGEGSRLTVL.

This chain connects TRBV28 to TRBJ1-1; 9 bases are shared with TRBD1. Germline CDR1 and CDR2: MDHEN and SYDVKM. The CDR3 is 17 residues long. With 5 bases clipped from V and 0 bases from J, the junction kept 10 bases outside the gene matches. The CDR3 bases are TGTGCCAGCAGTCCCGGGACAGGGTATTTCATGAACACTGAAGCTTTCTTT. Translating it yields CASSPGTGYFMNTEAFF.

The rearrangement joins TRBV3-1 to TRBJ2-5; the D gene is possibly TRBD2 (5 bases). Gene TRBJ2-1 matches the end of the DNA better, so the J call may be wrong. The CDR3 sequence is 14 residues long. Germline loops: CDR1 LGHDT, CDR2 YNNKEL (reference sequence). CDR3 DNA sequence: TGTGCCAGCAGCCAAAATCCCCTCTTTGCGGGGCAGTTCTTC. This codes for CASSQNPLFAGQFF.

About this clonotype itself: A much larger clone differs from this one at a single base, so this may be a read error. Given the absence of the conserved phenylalanine or tryptophan at the CDR3 end, a read error is likely. The rearrangement joins TRBV6-2 or TRBV6-3 to TRBJ1-1; D is undetermined. Germline loops: CDR1 MNHEY, CDR2 SVGEGT. The CDR3 runs to 13 residues. Trimming took 0 bases from V and 4 from J, leaving 6 bases between them. The CDR3 sequence is CASSYSGFTEAFL. The CDR3 DNA is TGTGCCAGCAGTTACTCGGGGTTCACTGAAGCTTTCTTA.

A few counts support this clonotype. The V call is TRBV5-1, the J call TRBJ2-7; possibly TRBD2 for D (7 bases). CDR3 size: 14 residues. Germline CDR1 is SGHRS and CDR2 is YFSETQ. The V gene lost 4 bases and the J gene lost 2 bases, with 13 bases spanning the gap. CDR3 sequence reads: CASSGGDITYEQYF. In DNA, the CDR3 is TGCGCCAGCAGCGGGGGGGACATCACCTACGAGCAGTACTTC.

This clonotype showed up just a few times. Written as DNA, the CDR3 is TGTGCCAGCAGCCAAGATTTCGGGAGTACAGCCGGGGAGCTGTTTTTT. It translates to CASSQDFGSTAGELFF. The chain recombines TRBV3-1 with TRBJ2-2; D may be TRBD2 (6 bases). The CDR3 has 16 residues. V was cut by 0 bases and J by 6 bases, with 14 bases left in between. Germline V gene data show CDR1 as LGHDT and CDR2 as YNNKEL (reference sequence).

This clonotype was seen many times. The chain combines TRBV20-1 with TRBJ2-5; possibly TRBD2 for D (6 bases). Germline values: CDR1 DFQATT, CDR2 SNEGSKA (reference sequence). V lost 6 bases and J lost 5, with 13 bases in between. This CDR3 is built from 12 residues. CDR3: CSATDYVETQYF. CDR3 bases: TGCAGTGCCACGGACTATGTGGAGACCCAGTACTTC.

Many counts were recorded for this clonotype. The chain couples TRBV7-9 to TRBJ2-7, with 14 bases fitting TRBD2. V dropped 6 bases and J dropped 4; count of bases not matched to a gene: 8. The CDR3 consists of 16 residues. Germline loops: CDR1 SEHNR, CDR2 FQNEAQ (reference sequence). CDR3 in DNA: TGTGCCAGCAGACTTGGACTAGCGGGAGGAAAGTACGAGCAGTACTTC. Translation: CASRLGLAGGKYEQYF.

This clonotype was seen more than once but under ten times. In nucleotides, the CDR3 is TGTGCCAGCAGCTTAGACCCCTCTGGAAACACCATATATTTT. Residues: CASSLDPSGNTIYF. V and J are TRBV7-8 and TRBJ1-3; D gene unclear. V was cut by 1 base and J by 0 bases, with 4 bases left in between. Per germline, CDR1 SGHVS and CDR2 FQNEAQ. The CDR3 covers 14 residues.

The chain recombines TRBV27 with TRBJ2-1; 7 nucleotides align to TRBD2. CDR1 is MNHEY and CDR2 is SMNVEV in the germline V gene (reference sequence). The trim removed 2 bases at V and 6 bases at J, leaving 7 bases unmatched. The CDR3 runs to 15 residues. The CDR3 DNA sequence: TGTGCCAGCAGTTTAGAAGGACTAGGGAGCAATGAGCAGTTCTTC. It is translated as CASSLEGLGSNEQFF.

This sequence joins TRBV4-2 and TRBJ2-3; 10 bases align to TRBD2. Germline loops: CDR1 LGHNA, CDR2 YNFKEQ. CDR3 size: 15 residues. The V segment lost 1 base and the J segment 8 bases; nucleotides outside the gene matches: 6. CDR3 protein: CASSQGGLAVATQYF. The CDR3 bases are TGTGCCAGCAGCCAAGGTGGACTAGCGGTAGCTACGCAGTATTTT.

This rearrangement joins TRBV5-1 to TRBJ2-2; no definite D call. Trimming cost V 7 bases and J 5 bases, with 12 bases left between them. This CDR3 is 13 amino acids long. Germline values: CDR1 SGHRS, CDR2 YFSETQ. CDR3 in DNA: TGCGCCAGCGGATACCCTGGGACCGGGGAGCTGTTTTTT. Its translation is CASGYPGTGELFF.

This clonotype was observed a few times. As DNA, the CDR3 is TGTGCCAGCAGCTTAGTCGGCAGGGGGGAGGAAAAACTGTTTTTT. Translated, it gives CASSLVGRGEEKLFF. The V and J genes are TRBV11-2 and TRBJ1-4; TRBD1 agrees at 7 bases. This CDR3 has 15 residues. V was pared by 1 base and J by 8 bases, with 7 bases of the junction left unmatched. The germline V gene has CDR1 SGHAT and CDR2 FQNNGV.

V is TRBV10-3 and J is TRBJ2-2, with 7 bases aligning to TRBD1. Germline trimming cut 4 bases from V and 5 bases from J; bases unmatched to any gene: 1. Per the germline V gene, CDR1 is ENHRY and CDR2 is SYGVKD. The CDR3 covers 13 residues. CDR3 in DNA: TGTGCCATCAGTGTACAGGGGACCGGGGAGCTGTTTTTT. The encoded protein is CAISVQGTGELFF.

This clonotype was seen only a few times. This sequence joins TRBV20-1 and TRBJ2-7; D may be TRBD2 (5 bases). Trimming shortened V by 4 bases and J by 3 bases, and 13 bases separated the two germline ends. The CDR3 is made up of 13 amino acids. The germline gives CDR1 DFQATT, CDR2 SNEGSKA (reference sequence). The CDR3 sequence is CSATGNNDYEQYF. CDR3 nucleotide sequence: TGCAGTGCTACGGGGAATAACGACTACGAGCAGTACTTC.

V is TRBV20-1 and J is TRBJ1-1; D not resolved. The CDR3 extends over 11 amino acids. Germline CDR1 and CDR2: DFQATT and SNEGSKA (reference sequence). The CDR3 nucleotides read TGCGGCAGGACGGTGAACACTGAAGCTTTCTTT. Translated: CGRTVNTEAFF.

V is TRBV12-3 or TRBV12-4 and J is TRBJ1-3, with D unclear. The ends were cut back, 6 bases at V and 0 bases at J, with 12 bases in the middle. CDR3 length: 15 residues. CDR3: CASSNSTYSGNTIYF. CDR3 DNA: TGTGCCAGCAGCAACTCGACTTACTCTGGAAACACCATATATTTT.

The V gene is TRBV2, the J gene TRBJ2-5; no clear D. The tail of the sequence fits TRBJ2-7 better, so the J call may be wrong. Germline loops: CDR1 SNHLY, CDR2 FYNNEI. The CDR3 is made up of 14 amino acids. CDR3 nucleotide sequence: TGTGCCAGCAGCCTCACAAGGGTGAATGACGAGCAGTACTTC. This sequence encodes CASSLTRVNDEQYF.